This T cell receptor (beta chain) appears in the sequencing data of a study of CD8 T cells in ankylosing spondylitis. Via MiXCR, TCRdb re-called the 5' RACE reads, giving one row per CDR3 protein. Of about 840,000 distinct CDR3 sequences in the sample, roughly 12% were seen once. Points on this clonotype: Its antigen is not known.

Germline CDR1 reads MNHEY; CDR2 reads SVGEGT. The ends lost 4 bases at V and 2 bases at J; junction bases unmatched: 5. The CDR3 contains 16 residues. Overall study results and limits: Clones linked to disease, bearing a CD8+ phenotype, were relatively rare in peripheral blood. Reports of some motif variants in reactive arthritis synovial fluid and blood predate this one. Ankylosing spondylitis blood appeared to carry a characteristic TCR beta motif of roughly 8 highly homologous variants. Matched ankylosing spondylitis synovial fluid reportedly showed significant enrichment of disease-linked clones.

The TCR comes from a male donor with ankylosing spondylitis. The V gene is TRBV6-2 or TRBV6-3, the J gene TRBJ2-3; TRBD2 agrees at 11 bases. The sequencing input was blood, either unsorted or a sorted T cell fraction (not recorded which). CDR3: CASSSRLAGPTDTQYF. The CDR3, as DNA: TGTGCCAGCAGTTCCAGACTAGCGGGACCCACAGATACGCAGTATTTT.